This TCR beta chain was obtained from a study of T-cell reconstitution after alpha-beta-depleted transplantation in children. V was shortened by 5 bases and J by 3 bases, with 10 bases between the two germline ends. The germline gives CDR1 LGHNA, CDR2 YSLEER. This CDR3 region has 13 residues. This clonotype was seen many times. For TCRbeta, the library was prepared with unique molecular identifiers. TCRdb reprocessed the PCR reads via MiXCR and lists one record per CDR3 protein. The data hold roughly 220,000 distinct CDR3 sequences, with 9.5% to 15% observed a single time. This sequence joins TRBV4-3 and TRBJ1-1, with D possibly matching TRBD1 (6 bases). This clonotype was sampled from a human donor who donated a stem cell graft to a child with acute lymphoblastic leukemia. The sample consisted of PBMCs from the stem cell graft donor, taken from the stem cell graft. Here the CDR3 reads CASSNRDYTEAFF. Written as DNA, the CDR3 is TGCGCCAGCAGCAACAGGGATTACACTGAAGCTTTCTTT.